The 25 T cell receptor beta chains presented below share a single source sample, sequenced in a study of glioma-infiltrating T cells. TCR alpha and beta CDR3 regions were amplified from RNA using iRepertoire nested multiplex PCR. TCRdb ran MiXCR on the multiplex PCR reads and lists one entry per CDR3 protein. Here the sample spans roughly 120,000 distinct CDR3 sequences, roughly 25% being singletons. The specimen was glioma tissue, nonneoplastic brain tissue, or PBMCs (not recorded which). The receptors originated from a human donor with low-grade glioma or glioblastoma, undergoing nonglioma brain surgery, or in good health (not recorded which).

Of note for this clonotype: A much larger clonotype is one base distant, so this may be a read error. The gene calls are TRBV12-3 or TRBV12-4 and TRBJ2-5; tentative D call: TRBD1 (5 bases). CDR3 size: 15 residues. Deletions cut 6 bases from V and 8 bases from J, with 22 bases between. CDR3 protein: CASRLLQDAKDTQYF. Written as DNA, the CDR3 is TGTGCCAGCAGACTATTACAGGACGCTAAGGACACCCAGTACTTC.

This clonotype was counted at least ten times. The J gene is TRBJ1-2, the V gene TRBV19; 7 bases match TRBD1. V trimming: 6 bases; J trimming: 8 bases; junction bases outside the gene matches: 9. Germline assignment: CDR1 LNHDA and CDR2 SQIVND (reference sequence). CDR3 length equals 13 residues. CDR3 DNA sequence: TGTGCCAGTAGGATTACAGGGGTAGAAGGCTACACCTTC. The encoded protein is CASRITGVEGYTF.

To note about this clonotype: At one end the junction does not follow the germline gene, possibly because of a read error. The V gene is TRBV6-2 or TRBV6-3, the J gene TRBJ2-5; D is unclear. This CDR3 has 13 residues. The germline gives CDR1 MNHEY, CDR2 SVGEGT. CDR3: CTSSYQELETQYF. The CDR3 DNA is TGTACCAGCAGTTACCAAGAGTTAGAGACCCAGTACTTC.

The table lists this clonotype with many counts. The chain links TRBV20-1 to TRBJ2-1; 11 bases are a match to TRBD2. Germline-derived CDR1 and CDR2 are DFQATT and SNEGSKA (reference sequence). V shed 7 bases and J 5 bases; nucleotides not matched to a gene: 7. The CDR3 consists of 14 residues. The CDR3 reads CSVYGTSGNNEQFF. The CDR3 DNA sequence: TGCAGTGTATACGGGACTAGCGGTAACAATGAGCAGTTCTTC.

V gene TRBV7-2 combines with J gene TRBJ1-1; D is unclear. The CDR3 runs 14 residues. V lost 1 base, J lost 7 bases, and 13 bases lay in between. Germline assignment: CDR1 SGHTA and CDR2 FQGNSA. CDR3 sequence (DNA): TGTGCCAGCAGCTTAGATCGTGGGCCTGATGAAGCTTTCTTT. It yields the protein CASSLDRGPDEAFF. Full variable domain (remainder filled in from reference TRBV7-2 and TRBJ1-1): GAGVSQSPSNKVTEKGKDVELRCDPISGHTALYWYRQSLGQGLEFLIYFQGNSAPDKSGLPSDRFSAERTGGSVSTLTIQRTQQEDSAVYLCASSLDRGPDEAFFGQGTRLTVV.

This clonotype has ten or more counts. The chain carries TRBV10-3 and TRBJ1-2; D is undetermined. Trimming left V 0 bases short and J 6 bases short, with 11 bases between. This CDR3 is built from 14 residues. CDR1 ENHRY and CDR2 SYGVKD come from the germline V gene. In DNA, the CDR3 is TGTGCCATCAGTGAGTCGCAGGTTTGGGATGGCTACACCTTC. As protein: CAISESQVWDGYTF.

Written as DNA, the CDR3 is TGTGCCAGCAGCTTAATTGGGCAGGGGGCTAACTATGGCTACACCTTC. It yields the protein CASSLIGQGANYGYTF. The chain has TRBV7-9 and TRBJ1-2; TRBD1 agrees at 7 bases. The CDR3 consists of 16 residues. Germline-derived CDR1 and CDR2 are SEHNR and FQNEAQ (reference sequence). V trimming: 2 bases; J trimming: 0 bases; junction bases outside the gene matches: 6.

The chain is built from TRBV19 and TRBJ2-7; 11 bases agree with TRBD2. After removal of 6 bases from V and 3 bases from J, the junction contained 10 bases not matched to a gene. The CDR3 consists of 16 residues. Germline CDR1 reads LNHDA; CDR2 reads SQIVND (reference sequence). The CDR3 DNA is TGTGCCAGTAGCAACCCCGGGACTAGCGGAATCTACGAGCAGTACTTC. Its translation: CASSNPGTSGIYEQYF.

In its sample, this clonotype was seen many times. The chain carries TRBV5-1 and TRBJ2-1; 15 bases agree with TRBD2. The CDR3 is made up of 17 amino acids. With 2 bases clipped from V and 9 bases from J, the junction kept 9 bases outside the gene matches. In germline, CDR1 is SGHRS, CDR2 YFSETQ. The CDR3 sequence: CASSLPGLAGGIIEQFF. The CDR3, as DNA: TGCGCCAGCAGCTTACCGGGACTAGCGGGAGGAATAATTGAGCAGTTCTTC.

This clonotype was picked up a small number of times. This sequence joins TRBV9 and TRBJ2-3; D perhaps matches TRBD1 (5 bases). This CDR3 comprises 14 residues. Germline CDR1 reads SGDLS; CDR2 reads YYNGEE. Between the trimmed V and J ends, which lost 2 bases and 0 bases, there was a span of 7 bases. CDR3 amino acids: CASSVTASTDTQYF. DNA for the CDR3: TGTGCCAGCAGCGTGACAGCGAGCACAGATACGCAGTATTTT.

Note on this clonotype: A single base separates this from a much larger clone, so it may be a read error. The rearrangement joins TRBV6-2 or TRBV6-3 to TRBJ2-7; TRBD2 is a possible D gene (5 bases). This CDR3 comprises 14 residues. Trimming left V 8 bases short and J 3 bases short, with 17 bases between. CDR1 and CDR2 (germline): MNHEY, SVGEGT. The CDR3 sequence is CASVPPAGIYEQYF. As DNA, the CDR3 is TGTGCCAGCGTCCCCCCCGCCGGGATCTACGAGCAGTACTTC.

This clonotype was detected many times. The rearrangement joins TRBV28 to TRBJ1-1; 8 bases match TRBD1. V shed 5 bases, J shed 1 base, and the junction held 9 bases outside the gene matches. The CDR3 is made up of 16 amino acids. CDR1 MDHEN and CDR2 SYDVKM come from the germline V gene. The CDR3 region has the DNA TGTGCCAGCAGTCCCTCAATTGGACAGGGGAACACTGAAGCTTTCTTT. It translates to CASSPSIGQGNTEAFF.

This clonotype showed up many times. V gene TRBV15 combines with J gene TRBJ2-1; 8 positions match TRBD2. Germline CDR1 and CDR2: LNHNV and YYDKDF (reference sequence). Trimming took 0 bases from V and 4 from J; bases not matched to a gene: 8. The CDR3 extends over 17 amino acids. CDR3 residues: CATSRDSGASGYNEQFF. DNA of the CDR3: TGTGCCACCAGCAGAGATAGTGGCGCTAGCGGGTACAATGAGCAGTTCTTC.

In the case of this clonotype: A much larger clone lies a single base off, so this may be a read error. The rearrangement uses TRBV7-2 and TRBJ2-3; D remains unclear. The CDR3 consists of 14 residues. The germline V gene has CDR1 SGHTA and CDR2 FQGNSA. Deletions cut 5 bases from V and 9 bases from J, with 18 bases between. The CDR3 DNA reads as TGTGCCAGCAGCCCACGGTCAGCCGTCCACACGCAGTATTTT. Translated: CASSPRSAVHTQYF.

In its sample, this clonotype was seen many times. J is TRBJ2-1 and V is TRBV20-1, with a tentative D call TRBD1 (5 bases). Per germline, CDR1 DFQATT and CDR2 SNEGSKA (reference sequence). V was trimmed by 3 bases and J by 5 bases, leaving 8 bases between them. The CDR3 loop spans 12 amino acids. In DNA form, the CDR3 reads TGCAGTGCTAGTCCGACAGACAATGAGCAGTTCTTC. Protein product: CSASPTDNEQFF.

This clonotype was seen more than once but under ten times. An end of the junction does not agree with germline; a read error may underlie this. This chain connects TRBV7-6 to TRBJ2-5; possible D gene TRBD2, 6 bases. The CDR3 has 15 amino acids. CDR1 is SGHVS and CDR2 is FNYEAQ in the germline V gene. The CDR3 DNA is TGTGCCGGCAGTACTAGCCCCTCGAGGGGAGAGACCCAGTACTTC. Its protein is CAGSTSPSRGETQYF.

Remarks on this clonotype: Possible read error: a much larger clone is one base away. CDR3 DNA: TGTGCCAGCAGTGCGGACAGTCCGGATGCCTACACCTTC. Protein sequence: CASSADSPDAYTF. The chain links TRBV2 to TRBJ1-2; a weak D match, TRBD1 (6 bases). The CDR3 has 13 residues. Trimming pared 4 bases from V and 10 bases from J, leaving 16 bases between. Germline CDR1 is SNHLY and CDR2 is FYNNEI.

With respect to this clonotype: A much more abundant neighbour one base away suggests this may be a read error. The chain combines TRBV4-1 with TRBJ2-4, with D tentatively TRBD1 (6 bases). V dropped 10 bases and J dropped 1 base, with 14 bases sitting between them. Germline CDR1 and CDR2: MGHRA and YSYEKL. This CDR3 comprises 14 residues. This chain's CDR3 is CATRGGEAKNIQYF. Here the CDR3 DNA reads TGCGCCACCAGGGGCGGAGAGGCCAAAAACATTCAGTACTTC.

This clonotype came up many times. The chain uses TRBV6-1 and TRBJ1-6, with unresolved D. This CDR3 is built from 14 residues. The germline gives CDR1 MNHNS, CDR2 SASEGT. V was cut by 6 bases and J by 10 bases, with 16 bases left in between. CDR3 DNA sequence: TGTGCCAGCAGCCAGGACCATTACATATCACCCCTCCACTTT. Amino acid sequence: CASSQDHYISPLHF.

With regard to this clonotype: A junction boundary mismatches the germline segment, possibly from a read error. The J gene is TRBJ1-2, the V gene TRBV30, with TRBD1 identical over 9 bases. The CDR3 sequence is 13 residues long. Germline loops: CDR1 GTSNPN, CDR2 SVGIG (reference sequence). CDR3 in amino acids: CAWSSTRTGDPSF. In nucleotides, the CDR3 is TGTGCCTGGAGTTCGACCCGGACAGGGGACCCCTCCTTC.

This clonotype was counted at least ten times. CDR3 in amino acids: CASSYSRGSTYEQYF. As DNA, the CDR3 is TGTGCCAGCAGTTACTCTAGGGGCAGTACCTACGAGCAGTACTTC. The V gene is TRBV6-2 or TRBV6-3, the J gene TRBJ2-7, with D perhaps matching TRBD1 (5 bases). The CDR3 length is 15 residues. In germline, CDR1 is MNHEY, CDR2 SVGEGT. V shed 0 bases and J shed 2 bases, with 11 bases lying between them.

This clonotype was detected many times. The rearrangement joins TRBV7-2 to TRBJ2-3; D unresolved. CDR3 length: 13 residues. The germline gives CDR1 SGHTA, CDR2 FQGNSA. The V and J ends lost 1 base and 6 bases respectively, with 8 bases between them. CDR3: CASSLGLSDTQYF. CDR3 DNA sequence: TGTGCCAGCAGCTTAGGTTTATCGGATACGCAGTATTTT.

The chain links TRBV19 to TRBJ2-7; 7 bases fit TRBD2. V was clipped by 10 bases and J by 6 bases; unmatched bases: 12. This CDR3 has 13 residues. Per the germline V gene, CDR1 is LNHDA and CDR2 is SQIVND (reference sequence). CDR3 region: CATAGEVRGEQYF. The CDR3, as DNA: TGTGCCACCGCGGGAGAGGTAAGAGGCGAGCAGTACTTC.

This clonotype was seen at least ten times. The chain employs TRBV28 and TRBJ1-2; 7 nucleotides match TRBD1. The CDR3 has 12 amino acids. V shed 7 bases, J shed 8 bases, and the junction held 7 bases outside the gene matches. Looked up from germline, CDR1 is MDHEN and CDR2 is SYDVKM. CDR3 loop: CASIRQGQGYTF. CDR3 bases: TGTGCCAGCATTCGACAGGGTCAAGGCTACACCTTC.

This clonotype was detected many times. The genes are TRBV6-1 and TRBJ2-1, with D possibly matching TRBD1 (6 bases). The CDR3 runs to 14 residues. The V gene lost 6 bases and the J gene lost 7 bases, with 16 bases spanning the gap. Germline V gene lookup returns CDR1 MNHNS and CDR2 SASEGT. For the CDR3, the DNA is TGTGCCAGCAGCCACCGGGAAAGGGGGAATGAGCAGTTCTTC. Protein product: CASSHRERGNEQFF.